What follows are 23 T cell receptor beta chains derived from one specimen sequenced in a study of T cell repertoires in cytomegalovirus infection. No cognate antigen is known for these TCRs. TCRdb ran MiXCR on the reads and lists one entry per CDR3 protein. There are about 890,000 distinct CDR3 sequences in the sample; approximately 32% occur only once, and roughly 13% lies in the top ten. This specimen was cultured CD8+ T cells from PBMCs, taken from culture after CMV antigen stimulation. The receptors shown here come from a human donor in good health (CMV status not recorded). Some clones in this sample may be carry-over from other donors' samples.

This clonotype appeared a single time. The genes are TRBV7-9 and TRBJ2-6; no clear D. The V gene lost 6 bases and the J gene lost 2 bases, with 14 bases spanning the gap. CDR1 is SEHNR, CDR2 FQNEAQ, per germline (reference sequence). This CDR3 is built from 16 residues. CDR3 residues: CASRASDGAGANVLTF. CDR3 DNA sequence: TGTGCCAGCAGAGCCTCTGACGGCGCTGGGGCCAACGTCCTGACTTTC.

In DNA form, the CDR3 reads TGTGCCAGCAGCCCGGGACTAGCGGCTCTGGGACACTGGCAGTACGTC. Protein sequence: CASSPGLAALGHWQYV. The chain links TRBV7-9 to TRBJ2-7; 11 bases agree with TRBD2. Trimming at V came to 5 bases and at J to 9 bases, leaving 15 bases not matched to a gene. This CDR3 is 16 amino acids long. Germline V gives CDR1 SEHNR, CDR2 FQNEAQ (reference sequence).

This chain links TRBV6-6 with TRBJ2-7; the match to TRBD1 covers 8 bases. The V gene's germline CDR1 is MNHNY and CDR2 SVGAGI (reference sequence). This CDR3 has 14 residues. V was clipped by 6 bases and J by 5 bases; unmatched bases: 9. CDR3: CASSRDRRGNEQYV. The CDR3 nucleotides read TGTGCCAGCAGCCGGGACAGGAGAGGAAACGAGCAGTACGTC.

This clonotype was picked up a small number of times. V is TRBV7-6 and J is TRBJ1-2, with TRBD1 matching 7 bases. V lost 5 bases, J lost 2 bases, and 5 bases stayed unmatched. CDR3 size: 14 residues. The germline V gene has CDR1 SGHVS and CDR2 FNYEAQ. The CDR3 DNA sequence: TGTGCCAGCAGCCCCGGACAGGAGAACTATGGCTACACCTTC. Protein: CASSPGQENYGYTF.

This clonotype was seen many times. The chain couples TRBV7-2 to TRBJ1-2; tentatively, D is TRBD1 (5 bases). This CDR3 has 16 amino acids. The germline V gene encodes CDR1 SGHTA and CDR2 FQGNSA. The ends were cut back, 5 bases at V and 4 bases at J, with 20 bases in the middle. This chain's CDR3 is CASSTLLRGLLYGYTF. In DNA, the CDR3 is TGTGCCAGCAGCACCCTTCTTCGGGGACTTCTCTATGGCTACACCTTC.

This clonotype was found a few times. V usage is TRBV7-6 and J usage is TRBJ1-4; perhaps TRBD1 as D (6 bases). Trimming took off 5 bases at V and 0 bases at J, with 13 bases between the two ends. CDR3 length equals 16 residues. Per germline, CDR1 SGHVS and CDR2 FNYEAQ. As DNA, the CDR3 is TGTGCCAGCAGCGCGGGGGGCATGGCAACTAATGAAAAACTGTTTTTT. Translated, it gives CASSAGGMATNEKLFF.

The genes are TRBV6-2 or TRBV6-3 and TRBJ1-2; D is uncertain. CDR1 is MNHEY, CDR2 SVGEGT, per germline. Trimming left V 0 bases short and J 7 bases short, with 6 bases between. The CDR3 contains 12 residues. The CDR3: CASSYSGFGYTF. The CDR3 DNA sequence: TGTGCCAGCAGTTACTCAGGGTTTGGCTACACCTTC.

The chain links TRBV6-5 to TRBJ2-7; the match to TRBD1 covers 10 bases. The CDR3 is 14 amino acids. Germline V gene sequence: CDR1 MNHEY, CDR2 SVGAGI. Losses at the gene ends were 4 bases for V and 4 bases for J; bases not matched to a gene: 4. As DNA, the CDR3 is TGTGCCAGCAGTTTAAGACAGGGGGCTTACGAGCAGTACTTC. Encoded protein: CASSLRQGAYEQYF.

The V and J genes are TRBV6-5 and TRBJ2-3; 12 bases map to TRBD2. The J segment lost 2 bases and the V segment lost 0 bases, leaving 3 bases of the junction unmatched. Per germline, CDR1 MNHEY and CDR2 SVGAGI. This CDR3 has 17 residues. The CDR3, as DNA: TGTGCCAGCAGTTACTCCCGGACTAGCGGGGACACAGATACGCAGTATTTT. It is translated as CASSYSRTSGDTDTQYF.

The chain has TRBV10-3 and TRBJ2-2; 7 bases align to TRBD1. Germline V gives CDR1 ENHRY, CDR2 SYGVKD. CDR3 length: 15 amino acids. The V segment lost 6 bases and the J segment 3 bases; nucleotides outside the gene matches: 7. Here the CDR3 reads CAISHGQEDTGELFF. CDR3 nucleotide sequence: TGTGCCATCAGCCACGGACAGGAGGACACCGGGGAGCTGTTTTTT.

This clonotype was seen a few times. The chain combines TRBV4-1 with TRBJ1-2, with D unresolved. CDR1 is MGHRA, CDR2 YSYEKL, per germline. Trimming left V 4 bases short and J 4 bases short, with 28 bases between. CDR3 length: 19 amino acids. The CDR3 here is CASSPKLTTGSRLIYGYTF. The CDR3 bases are TGCGCCAGCAGCCCCAAATTGACTACCGGGTCCCGCCTTATCTATGGCTACACCTTC.

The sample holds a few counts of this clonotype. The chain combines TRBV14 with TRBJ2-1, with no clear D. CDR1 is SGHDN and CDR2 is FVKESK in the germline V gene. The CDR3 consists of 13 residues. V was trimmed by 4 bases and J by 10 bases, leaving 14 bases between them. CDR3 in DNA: TGTGCCAGCAGCCCTTGGGCCGTGCGGGAGCAGTTCTTC. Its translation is CASSPWAVREQFF.

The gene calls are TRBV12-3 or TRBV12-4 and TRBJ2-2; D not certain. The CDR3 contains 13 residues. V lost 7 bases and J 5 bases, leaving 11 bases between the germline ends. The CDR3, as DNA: TGTGCCAGCACTCCAGAGTCTACCGGGGAGCTGTTTTTT. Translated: CASTPESTGELFF.

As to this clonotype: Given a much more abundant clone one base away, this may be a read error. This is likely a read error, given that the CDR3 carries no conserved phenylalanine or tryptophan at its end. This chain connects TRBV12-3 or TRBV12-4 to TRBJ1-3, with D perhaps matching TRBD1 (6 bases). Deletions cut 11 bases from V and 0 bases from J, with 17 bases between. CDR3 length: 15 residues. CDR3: CAGTRIPSSGNTIYC. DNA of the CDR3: TGTGCCGGGACACGCATTCCTTCCTCTGGAAACACCATATATTGT.

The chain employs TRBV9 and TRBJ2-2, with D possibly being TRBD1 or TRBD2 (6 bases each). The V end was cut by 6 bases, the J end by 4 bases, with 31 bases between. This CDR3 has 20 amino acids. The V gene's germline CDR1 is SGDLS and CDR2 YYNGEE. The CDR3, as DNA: TGTGCCAGCACCCGAGGGGCGGGACATACACTTAAGGGGGGCACCGGGGAGCTGTTTTTT. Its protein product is CASTRGAGHTLKGGTGELFF.

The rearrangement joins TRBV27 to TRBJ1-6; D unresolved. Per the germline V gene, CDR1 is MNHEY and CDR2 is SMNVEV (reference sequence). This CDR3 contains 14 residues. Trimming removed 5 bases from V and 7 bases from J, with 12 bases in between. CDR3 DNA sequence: TGTGCCAGCAGTGCAACAGCGGACAATTCACCCCTCCACTTT. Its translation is CASSATADNSPLHF.

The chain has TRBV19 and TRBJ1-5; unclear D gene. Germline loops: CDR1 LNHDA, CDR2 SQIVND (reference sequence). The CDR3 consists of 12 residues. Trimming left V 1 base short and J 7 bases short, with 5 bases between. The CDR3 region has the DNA TGTGCCAGTAGTATAGGATGGCAGCCCCAGCATTTT. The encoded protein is CASSIGWQPQHF.

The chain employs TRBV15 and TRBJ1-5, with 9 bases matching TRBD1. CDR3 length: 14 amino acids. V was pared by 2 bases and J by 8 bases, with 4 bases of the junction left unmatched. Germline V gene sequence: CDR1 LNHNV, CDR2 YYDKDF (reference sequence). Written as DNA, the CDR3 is TGTGCCACCAGCAGACACACAGGGGGCGAGCCCCAGCATTTT. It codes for CATSRHTGGEPQHF. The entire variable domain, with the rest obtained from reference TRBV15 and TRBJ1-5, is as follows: DAMVIQNPRYQVTQFGKPVTLSCSQTLNHNVMYWYQQKSSQAPKLLFHYYDKDFNNEADTPDNFQSRRPNTSFCFLDIRSPGLGDTAMYLCATSRHTGGEPQHFGDGTRLSIL.

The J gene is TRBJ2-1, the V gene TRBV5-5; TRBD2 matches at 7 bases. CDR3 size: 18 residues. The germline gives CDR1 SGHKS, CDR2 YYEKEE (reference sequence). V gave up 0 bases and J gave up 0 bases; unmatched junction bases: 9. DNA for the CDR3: TGTGCCAGCAGCTTGGTCCCAGCGGGGCTTAGCTCCTACAATGAGCAGTTCTTC. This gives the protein CASSLVPAGLSSYNEQFF.

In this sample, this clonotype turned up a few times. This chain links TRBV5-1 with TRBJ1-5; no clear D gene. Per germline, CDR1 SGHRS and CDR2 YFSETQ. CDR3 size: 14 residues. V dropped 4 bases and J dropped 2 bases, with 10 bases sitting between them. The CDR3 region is CASSPEVGNQPQHF. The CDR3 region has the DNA TGCGCCAGCAGCCCAGAAGTGGGCAATCAGCCCCAGCATTTT.

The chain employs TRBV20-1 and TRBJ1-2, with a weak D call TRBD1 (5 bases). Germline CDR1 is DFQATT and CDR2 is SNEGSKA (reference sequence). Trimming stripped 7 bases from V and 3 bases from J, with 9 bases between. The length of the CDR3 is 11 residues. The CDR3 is CSGQGDYGYTF. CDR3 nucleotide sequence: TGCAGTGGTCAGGGTGACTATGGCTACACCTTC.

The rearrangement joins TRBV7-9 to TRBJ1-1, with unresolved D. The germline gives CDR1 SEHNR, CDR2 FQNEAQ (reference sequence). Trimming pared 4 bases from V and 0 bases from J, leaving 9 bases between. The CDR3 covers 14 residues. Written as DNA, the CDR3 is TGTGCCAGCAGCTCCCGGCCCATGAACACTGAAGCTTTCTTT. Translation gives CASSSRPMNTEAFF.

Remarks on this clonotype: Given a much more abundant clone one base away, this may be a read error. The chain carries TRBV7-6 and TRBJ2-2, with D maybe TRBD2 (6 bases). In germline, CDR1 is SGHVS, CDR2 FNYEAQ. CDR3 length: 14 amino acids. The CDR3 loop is CVSRRGGNTGELFF. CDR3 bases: TGTGTCAGCCGGCGGGGAGGAAACACCGGGGAGCTGTTTTTT.